This T cell receptor beta chain is from a study of blood T cell repertoires in COVID-19. Study context: Sites across the United States, Italy and Spain contributed samples from acute and convalescent COVID-19.

TCRdb's table, derived via immunoSEQ multiplex PCR, lists solely in-frame clones and lacks some. Of some 380,000 clones in the sample, around 84% were seen once. The V and J ends lost 7 bases and 3 bases respectively, with 13 bases between them. This CDR3 spans 13 amino acids. Looked up from germline, CDR1 is SNHLY and CDR2 is FYNNEI. The chain has TRBV2 and TRBJ2-7, with D maybe TRBD1 (6 bases). The specimen sequenced was peripheral blood. The receptor's source is a human donor with acute or convalescent COVID-19. The donor label of this sample is uncertain. The CDR3 region has the DNA TGTGCCAGCAATTCGGCAGGGGTCTACGAGCAGTACTTC. Its protein is CASNSAGVYEQYF.